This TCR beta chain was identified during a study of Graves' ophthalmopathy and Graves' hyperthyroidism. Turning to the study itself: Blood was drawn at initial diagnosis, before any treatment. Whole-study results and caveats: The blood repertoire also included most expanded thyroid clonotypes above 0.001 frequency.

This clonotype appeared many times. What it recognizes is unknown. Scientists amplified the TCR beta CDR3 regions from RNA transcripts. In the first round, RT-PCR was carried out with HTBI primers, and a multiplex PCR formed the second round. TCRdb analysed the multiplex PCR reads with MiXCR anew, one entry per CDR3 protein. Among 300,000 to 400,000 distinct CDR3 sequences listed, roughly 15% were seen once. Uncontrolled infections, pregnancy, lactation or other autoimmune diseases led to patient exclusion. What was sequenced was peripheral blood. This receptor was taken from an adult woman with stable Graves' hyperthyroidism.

The CDR3 sequence: CASSRAGVGNQPQHF. The CDR3 DNA sequence: TGTGCCAGTAGTAGAGCAGGGGTCGGCAATCAGCCCCAGCATTTT. This chain connects TRBV19 to TRBJ1-5, with D tentatively TRBD1 (6 bases). Germline-derived CDR1 and CDR2 are LNHDA and SQIVND (reference sequence). V lost 4 bases to trimming and J lost 2 bases, with 12 bases between them. CDR3 length: 15 amino acids.